This T cell receptor beta chain was sequenced during a study of blood T cell repertoires in COVID-19. About the study: From the United States, Italy and Spain came samples of acute and convalescent COVID-19.

Germline values: CDR1 SEHNR, CDR2 FQNEAQ (reference sequence). The CDR3 is 11 amino acids. V was pared by 5 bases and J by 8 bases, with 2 bases of the junction left unmatched. Participants' reported clinical history set cohort assignment. Recovered status applied to Cohort 3 donors who had two consecutive negative PCRs. It also applied to those with clearance or with symptom resolution. Original handling: For nucleated cells, counts were estimated from reference gene primer amplification. Some clones are missing from TCRdb's copy, which holds only in-frame ones; the method was immunoSEQ multiplex PCR. The V and J calls and clone size were taken over from that table, and D and trimming were inferred from the DNA. The table has a few hundred thousand clones, 75% to 90% seen once; the top ten hold roughly 4%.

Specimen: PBMCs or T cells enriched from blood (not recorded which). The receptor comes from a woman aged 25 to 39 who had recovered from COVID-19. The J gene is TRBJ1-1, the V gene TRBV7-9; 7 nucleotides line up with TRBD1. CDR3 DNA sequence: TGTGCCAGCAGCCGACAGGGCGAAGCTTTCTTT. Translation gives CASSRQGEAFF.